The 20 T cell receptor beta chains below come from one sample, sequenced in a study of blood T cell repertoires in COVID-19. Data came from immunoSEQ multiplex PCR; TCRdb stores just in-frame clones and leaves some out. The repertoire holds some 200,000 clones, with roughly 84% as singletons. The material sequenced was peripheral blood. The receptors shown here come from a human donor with acute or convalescent COVID-19. The donor label of this sample is uncertain.

The chain couples TRBV7-9 to TRBJ1-4, with 9 nucleotides matching TRBD1. V trimming: 1 base; J trimming: 5 bases; junction bases outside the gene matches: 8. The CDR3 loop spans 17 amino acids. Per the germline V gene, CDR1 is SEHNR and CDR2 is FQNEAQ (reference sequence). CDR3 DNA sequence: TGTGCCAGCAGCTTAGGATCGGCGACAGGGGGAAATGAAAAACTGTTTTTT. This sequence encodes CASSLGSATGGNEKLFF.

The chain links TRBV6-5 to TRBJ1-3; the match to TRBD1 covers 7 bases. V lost 6 bases to trimming and J lost 3 bases; unmatched junction nucleotides: 5. Per the germline V gene, CDR1 is MNHEY and CDR2 is SVGAGI. This CDR3 contains 14 residues. CDR3 sequence: CASSRQGYGNTIYF. Here the CDR3 DNA reads TGTGCCAGCAGCCGACAGGGATATGGAAACACCATATATTTT.

The chain couples TRBV2 to TRBJ1-5; no definite D call. The V gene's germline CDR1 is SNHLY and CDR2 FYNNEI. CDR3 size: 13 residues. V dropped 5 bases and J dropped 5 bases, with 10 bases sitting between them. The CDR3 region is CASSPQDYQPQHF. The CDR3 DNA reads as TGTGCCAGCAGTCCTCAGGATTATCAGCCCCAGCATTTT.

The chain combines TRBV5-5 with TRBJ2-3; 7 bases are shared with TRBD2. Trimming at V came to 6 bases and at J to 3 bases, leaving 13 bases not matched to a gene. Germline V CDR1 and CDR2: SGHKS, YYEKEE (reference sequence). The CDR3 totals 16 residues. The CDR3 region has the DNA TGTGCCAGCAATTGGGGCGGGAGAAGTGGAACAGATACGCAGTATTTT. Translating it yields CASNWGGRSGTDTQYF. The complete variable domain, with remaining parts taken from reference TRBV5-5 and TRBJ2-3, reads DAGVTQSPTHLIKTRGQQVTLRCSPISGHKSVSWYQQVLGQGPQFIFQYYEKEERGRGNFPDRFSARQFPNYSSELNVNALLLGDSALYLCASNWGGRSGTDTQYFGPGTRLTVL.

The table lists this clone with a count of one. This chain uses TRBV6-5 with TRBJ1-1, with D maybe TRBD1 (6 bases). This CDR3 has 14 residues. CDR1 is MNHEY and CDR2 is SVGAGI in the germline V gene. V dropped 8 bases and J dropped 0 bases, with 13 bases sitting between them. In DNA, the CDR3 is TGTGCCAGCCTAACAGGGCACATGAACACTGAAGCTTTCTTT. The encoded protein is CASLTGHMNTEAFF.

The chain carries TRBV5-1 and TRBJ1-4; D call uncertain. The CDR3 consists of 14 residues. Germline V gene lookup returns CDR1 SGHRS and CDR2 YFSETQ. Trimming took off 2 bases at V and 5 bases at J, with 10 bases between the two ends. The CDR3 sequence is CASSLDSPNEKLFF. As DNA, the CDR3 is TGCGCCAGCAGCTTAGACTCGCCGAATGAAAAACTGTTTTTT. Full variable domain (remainder filled in from reference TRBV5-1 and TRBJ1-4): KAGVTQTPRYLIKTRGQQVTLSCSPISGHRSVSWYQQTPGQGLQFLFEYFSETQRNKGNFPGRFSGRQFSNSRSEMNVSTLELGDSALYLCASSLDSPNEKLFFGSGTQLSVL.

The chain links TRBV18 to TRBJ1-6, with D unresolved. The CDR3 is 15 residues long. Trimming cost V 0 bases and J 9 bases, with 12 bases left between them. Germline assignment: CDR1 KGHSH and CDR2 LQKENI. The CDR3 bases are TGTGCCAGCTCACCACCGCGGCAGGAGGGTTCACCCCTCCACTTT. This translates into CASSPPRQEGSPLHF.

The V gene is TRBV5-1, the J gene TRBJ1-1; D gene uncertain. Trimming took off 4 bases at V and 1 base at J, with 17 bases between the two ends. CDR3 length: 16 amino acids. CDR1 is SGHRS and CDR2 is YFSETQ in the germline V gene. CDR3 amino acids: CASSPILSGGNTEAFF. CDR3 bases: TGCGCCAGCAGCCCCATACTGTCGGGAGGGAACACTGAAGCTTTCTTT.

This sequence joins TRBV25-1 and TRBJ2-3, with 11 nucleotides matching TRBD2. V lost 4 bases to trimming and J lost 3 bases; unmatched junction nucleotides: 0. The CDR3 is made up of 14 amino acids. Germline CDR1 reads MGHDK; CDR2 reads SYGVNS. Here the CDR3 DNA reads TGTGCCAGCAGTGTAGCGGGAGGGACAGATACGCAGTATTTT. Translation gives CASSVAGGTDTQYF.

The chain combines TRBV4-1 with TRBJ2-3; 9 positions agree with TRBD2. The CDR3 is 15 residues long. V gave up 4 bases and J gave up 4 bases; unmatched junction bases: 6. Germline V lookup: CDR1 MGHRA, CDR2 YSYEKL. In nucleotides, the CDR3 is TGCGCCAGCAGCCTTAGCGGGAGTTTCCCAGATACGCAGTATTTT. The encoded protein is CASSLSGSFPDTQYF.

In DNA, the CDR3 is TGTGCCAGCAGCTTTGGAGGGTCTTATAATTCACCCCTCCACTTT. It codes for CASSFGGSYNSPLHF. J is TRBJ1-6 and V is TRBV5-6, with D unclear. Germline CDR1 SGHDT, CDR2 YYEEEE. The CDR3 has 15 residues. Trimming stripped 2 bases from V and 4 bases from J, with 10 bases between.

This chain connects TRBV19 to TRBJ1-4, with a weak D call TRBD1 (6 bases). Per the germline V gene, CDR1 is LNHDA and CDR2 is SQIVND (reference sequence). The V end lost 6 bases, the J end lost 0 bases, and 14 bases lay between the germline ends. CDR3 size: 16 residues. The CDR3 nucleotides are TGTGCCAGTAGGCGGACAGAGCTTGCAACTAATGAAAAACTGTTTTTT. The encoded protein is CASRRTELATNEKLFF.

The genes are TRBV9 and TRBJ2-1; 14 bases map to TRBD2. The germline gives CDR1 SGDLS, CDR2 YYNGEE. CDR3 length: 16 residues. Trimming removed 4 bases from V and 8 bases from J; junction bases left unmatched: 8. CDR3 coding DNA: TGTGCCAGCAGCATCCAAGGGACTAGCGGGGGCCATGAGCAGTTCTTC. Amino acids: CASSIQGTSGGHEQFF.

J is TRBJ2-7 and V is TRBV6-5; TRBD2 matches at 7 bases. Per the germline V gene, CDR1 is MNHEY and CDR2 is SVGAGI. The V segment lost 2 bases and the J segment 2 bases; nucleotides outside the gene matches: 9. The CDR3 covers 16 residues. CDR3 sequence (DNA): TGTGCCAGCAGTTACGGAGCTCAGCGGGGAACCTACGAGCAGTACTTC. It codes for CASSYGAQRGTYEQYF.

The V and J genes are TRBV2 and TRBJ1-2, with 9 bases fitting TRBD1. CDR3 length: 15 residues. Germline-derived CDR1 and CDR2 are SNHLY and FYNNEI. V lost 8 bases and J lost 0; bases outside the gene matches: 7. This chain's CDR3 is CASRNTGGANYGYTF. DNA of the CDR3: TGTGCCAGCCGGAATACAGGGGGCGCTAACTATGGCTACACCTTC.

The chain combines TRBV9 with TRBJ2-7; TRBD2 aligns across 11 bases. The CDR3 consists of 15 residues. V was pared by 0 bases and J by 6 bases, with 5 bases of the junction left unmatched. Germline lookup yields CDR1 SGDLS and CDR2 YYNGEE. CDR3 sequence (DNA): TGTGCCAGCAGCGTAGACACTAGCGGGAGAATCGAGCAGTACTTC. This codes for CASSVDTSGRIEQYF.

The chain recombines TRBV5-4 with TRBJ2-2; TRBD2 matches at 11 bases. V was pared by 0 bases and J by 5 bases, with 3 bases of the junction left unmatched. Germline V lookup: CDR1 SGHNT, CDR2 YYREEE (reference sequence). This CDR3 contains 16 residues. The CDR3 bases are TGTGCCAGCAGCTTGGAACTAGCGGGGGCGACCGGGGAGCTGTTTTTT. This sequence encodes CASSLELAGATGELFF.

The CDR3 is CASSPGQGAGNTEAFF. The CDR3, as DNA: TGTGCCAGCAGCCCGGGACAGGGGGCCGGTAACACTGAAGCTTTCTTT. The V gene is TRBV9, the J gene TRBJ1-1; TRBD1 matches at 12 bases. This CDR3 contains 16 residues. V trimming: 4 bases; J trimming: 2 bases; junction bases outside the gene matches: 6. Germline V gene data show CDR1 as SGDLS and CDR2 as YYNGEE.

This clone was detected only once. This chain links TRBV7-3 with TRBJ2-3; no clear D gene. The germline V gene encodes CDR1 SGHTA and CDR2 FQGTGA. Trimming left V 5 bases short and J 5 bases short, with 11 bases between. The CDR3 has 13 amino acids. CDR3 residues: CASSTTVRDTQYF. As DNA, the CDR3 is TGTGCCAGCAGCACCACAGTACGAGATACGCAGTATTTT.

The chain carries TRBV4-1 and TRBJ1-2; D is undetermined. Germline lookup yields CDR1 MGHRA and CDR2 YSYEKL. The CDR3 is made up of 15 amino acids. Trimming removed 1 base from V and 6 bases from J, with 15 bases in between. CDR3 in amino acids: CASSQGPGLTDGYTF. For the CDR3, the DNA is TGCGCCAGCAGCCAAGGCCCCGGACTGACGGATGGCTACACCTTC.